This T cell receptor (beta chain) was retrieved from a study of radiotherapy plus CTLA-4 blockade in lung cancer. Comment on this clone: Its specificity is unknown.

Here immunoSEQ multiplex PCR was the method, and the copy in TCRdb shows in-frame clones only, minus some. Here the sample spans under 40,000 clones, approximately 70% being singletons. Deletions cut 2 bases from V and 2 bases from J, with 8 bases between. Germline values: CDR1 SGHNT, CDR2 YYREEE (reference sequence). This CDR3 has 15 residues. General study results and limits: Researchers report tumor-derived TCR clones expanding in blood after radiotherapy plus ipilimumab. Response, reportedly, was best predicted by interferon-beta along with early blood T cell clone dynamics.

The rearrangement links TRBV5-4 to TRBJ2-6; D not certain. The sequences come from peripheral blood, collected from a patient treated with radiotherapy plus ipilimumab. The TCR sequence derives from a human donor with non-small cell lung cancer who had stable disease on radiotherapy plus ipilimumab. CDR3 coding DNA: TGTGCCAGCAGCTTAGTGGGCCCTGGGGCCAACGTCCTGACTTTC. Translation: CASSLVGPGANVLTF.